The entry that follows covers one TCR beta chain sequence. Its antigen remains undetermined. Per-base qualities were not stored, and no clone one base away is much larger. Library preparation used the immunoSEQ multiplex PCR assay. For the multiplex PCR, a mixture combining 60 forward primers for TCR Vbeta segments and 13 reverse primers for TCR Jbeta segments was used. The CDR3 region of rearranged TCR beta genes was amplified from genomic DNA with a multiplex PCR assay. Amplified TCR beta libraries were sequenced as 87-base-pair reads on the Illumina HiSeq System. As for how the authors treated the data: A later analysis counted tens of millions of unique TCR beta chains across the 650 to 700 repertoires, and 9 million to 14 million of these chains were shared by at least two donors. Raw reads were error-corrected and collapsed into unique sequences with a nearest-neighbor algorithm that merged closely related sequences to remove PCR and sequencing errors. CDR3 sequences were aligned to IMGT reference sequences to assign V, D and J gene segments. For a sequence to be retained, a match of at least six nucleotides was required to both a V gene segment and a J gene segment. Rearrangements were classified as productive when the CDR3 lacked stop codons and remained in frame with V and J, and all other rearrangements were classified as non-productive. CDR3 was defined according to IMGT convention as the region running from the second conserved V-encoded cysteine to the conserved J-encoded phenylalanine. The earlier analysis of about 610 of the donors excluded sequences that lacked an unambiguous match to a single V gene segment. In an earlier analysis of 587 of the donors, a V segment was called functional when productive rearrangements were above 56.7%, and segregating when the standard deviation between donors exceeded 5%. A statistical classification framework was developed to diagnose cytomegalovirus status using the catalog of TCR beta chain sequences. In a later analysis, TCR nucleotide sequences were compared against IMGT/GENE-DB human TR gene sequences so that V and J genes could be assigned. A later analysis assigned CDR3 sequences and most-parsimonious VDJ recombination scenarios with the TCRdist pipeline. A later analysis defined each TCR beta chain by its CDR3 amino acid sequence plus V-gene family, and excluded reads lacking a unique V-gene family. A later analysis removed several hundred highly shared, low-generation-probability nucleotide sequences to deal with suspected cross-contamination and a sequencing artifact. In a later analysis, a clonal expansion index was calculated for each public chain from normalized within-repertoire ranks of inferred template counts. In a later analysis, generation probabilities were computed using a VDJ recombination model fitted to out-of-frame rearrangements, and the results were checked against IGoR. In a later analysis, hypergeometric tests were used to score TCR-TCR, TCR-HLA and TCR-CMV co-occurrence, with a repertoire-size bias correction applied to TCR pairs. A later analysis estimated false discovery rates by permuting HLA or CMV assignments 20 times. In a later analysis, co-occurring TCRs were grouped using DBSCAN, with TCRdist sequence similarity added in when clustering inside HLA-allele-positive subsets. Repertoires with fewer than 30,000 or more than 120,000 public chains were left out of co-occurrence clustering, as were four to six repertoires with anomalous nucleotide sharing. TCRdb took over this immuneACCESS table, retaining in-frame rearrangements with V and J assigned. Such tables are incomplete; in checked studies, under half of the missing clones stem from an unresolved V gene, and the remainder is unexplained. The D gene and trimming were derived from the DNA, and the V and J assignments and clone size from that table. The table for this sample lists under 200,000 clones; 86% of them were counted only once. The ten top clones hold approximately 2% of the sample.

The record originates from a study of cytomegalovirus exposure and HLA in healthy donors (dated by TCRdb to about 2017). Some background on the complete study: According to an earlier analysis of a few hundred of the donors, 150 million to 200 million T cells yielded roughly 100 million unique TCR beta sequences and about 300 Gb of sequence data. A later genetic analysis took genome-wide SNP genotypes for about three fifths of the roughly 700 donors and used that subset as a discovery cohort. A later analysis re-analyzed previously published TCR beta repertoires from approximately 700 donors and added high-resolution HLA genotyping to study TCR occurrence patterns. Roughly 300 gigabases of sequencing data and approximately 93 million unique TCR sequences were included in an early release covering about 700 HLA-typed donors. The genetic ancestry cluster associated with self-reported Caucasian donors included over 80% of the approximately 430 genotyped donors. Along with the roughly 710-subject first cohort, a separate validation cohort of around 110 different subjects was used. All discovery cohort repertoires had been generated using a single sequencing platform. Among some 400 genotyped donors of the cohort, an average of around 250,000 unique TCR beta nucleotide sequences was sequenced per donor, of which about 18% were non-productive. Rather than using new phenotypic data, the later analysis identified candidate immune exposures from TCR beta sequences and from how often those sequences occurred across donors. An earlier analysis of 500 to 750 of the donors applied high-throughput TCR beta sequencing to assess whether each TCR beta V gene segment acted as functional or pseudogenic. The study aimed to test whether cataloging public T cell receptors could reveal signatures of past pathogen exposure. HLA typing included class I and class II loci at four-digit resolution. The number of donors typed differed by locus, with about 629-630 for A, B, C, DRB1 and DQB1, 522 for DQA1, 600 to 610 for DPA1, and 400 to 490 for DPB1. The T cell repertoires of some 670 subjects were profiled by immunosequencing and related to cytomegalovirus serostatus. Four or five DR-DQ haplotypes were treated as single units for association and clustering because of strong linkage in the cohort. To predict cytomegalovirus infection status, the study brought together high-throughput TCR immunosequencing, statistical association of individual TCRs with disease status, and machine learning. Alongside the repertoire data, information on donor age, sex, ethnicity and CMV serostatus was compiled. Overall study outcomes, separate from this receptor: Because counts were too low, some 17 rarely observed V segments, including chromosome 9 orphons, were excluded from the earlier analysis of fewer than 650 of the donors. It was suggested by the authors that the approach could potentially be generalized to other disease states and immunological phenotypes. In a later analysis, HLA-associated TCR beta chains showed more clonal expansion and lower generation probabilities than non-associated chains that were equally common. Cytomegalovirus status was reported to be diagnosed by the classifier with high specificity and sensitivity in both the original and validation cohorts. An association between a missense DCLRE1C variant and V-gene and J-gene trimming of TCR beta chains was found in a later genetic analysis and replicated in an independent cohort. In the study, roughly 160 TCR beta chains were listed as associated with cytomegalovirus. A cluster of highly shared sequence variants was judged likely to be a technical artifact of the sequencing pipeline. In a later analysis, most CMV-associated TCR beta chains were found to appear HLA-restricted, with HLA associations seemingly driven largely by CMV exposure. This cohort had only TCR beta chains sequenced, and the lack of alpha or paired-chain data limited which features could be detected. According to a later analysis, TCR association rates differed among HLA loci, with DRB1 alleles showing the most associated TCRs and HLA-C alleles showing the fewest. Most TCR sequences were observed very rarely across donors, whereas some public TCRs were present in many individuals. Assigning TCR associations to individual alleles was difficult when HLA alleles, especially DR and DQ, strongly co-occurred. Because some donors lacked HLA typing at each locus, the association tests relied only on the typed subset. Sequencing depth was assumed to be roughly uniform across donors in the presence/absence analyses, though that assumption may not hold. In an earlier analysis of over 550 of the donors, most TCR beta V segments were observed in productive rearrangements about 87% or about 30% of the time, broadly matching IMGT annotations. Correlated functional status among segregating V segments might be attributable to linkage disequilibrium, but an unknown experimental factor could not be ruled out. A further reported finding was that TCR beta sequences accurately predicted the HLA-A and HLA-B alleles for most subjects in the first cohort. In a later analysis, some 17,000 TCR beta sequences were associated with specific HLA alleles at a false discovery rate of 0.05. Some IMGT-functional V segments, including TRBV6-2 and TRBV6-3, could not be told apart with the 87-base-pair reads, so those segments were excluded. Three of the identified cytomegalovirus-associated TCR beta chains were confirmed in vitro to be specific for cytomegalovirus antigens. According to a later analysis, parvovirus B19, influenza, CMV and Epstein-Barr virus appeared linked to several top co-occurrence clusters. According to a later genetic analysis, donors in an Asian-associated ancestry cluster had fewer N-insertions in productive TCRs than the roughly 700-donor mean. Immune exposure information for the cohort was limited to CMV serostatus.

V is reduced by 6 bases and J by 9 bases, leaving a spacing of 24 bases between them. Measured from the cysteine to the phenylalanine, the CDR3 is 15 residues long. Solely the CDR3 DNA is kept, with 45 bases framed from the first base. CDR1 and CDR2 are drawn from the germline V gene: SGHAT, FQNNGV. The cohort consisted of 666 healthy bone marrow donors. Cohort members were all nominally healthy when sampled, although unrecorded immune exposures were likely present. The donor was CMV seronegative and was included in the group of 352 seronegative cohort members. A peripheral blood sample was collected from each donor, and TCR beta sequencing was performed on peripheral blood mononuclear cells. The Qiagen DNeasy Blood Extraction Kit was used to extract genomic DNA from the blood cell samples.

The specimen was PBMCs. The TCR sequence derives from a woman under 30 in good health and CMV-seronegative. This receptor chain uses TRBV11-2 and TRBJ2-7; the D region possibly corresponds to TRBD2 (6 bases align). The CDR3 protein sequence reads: CASRSLTGVPNGQYF. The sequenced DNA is TGTGCCAGCAGGTCGCTAACGGGGGTTCCCAACGGGCAGTACTTC. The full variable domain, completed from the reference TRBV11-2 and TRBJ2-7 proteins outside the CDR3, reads EAGVAQSPRYKIIEKRQSVAFWCNPISGHATLYWYQQILGQGPKLLIQFQNNGVVDDSQLPKDRFSAERLKGVDSTLKIQPAKLEDSAVYLCASRSLTGVPNGQYFGPGTRLTVT.